This TCR beta chain was recorded in a study of cytomegalovirus exposure and HLA in healthy donors. This clone was recorded a few times. Its antigen is still unknown. The PCR ran on 60 Vbeta and 13 Jbeta primers. Original methodology: Unique TCR beta chains totaled around 86 million in a later count, with roughly 11 million of them shared. Profiling relied on immunoSEQ multiplex PCR, and the TCRdb table lists in-frame clones only, not all of them. That table supplies the V and J calls and clone size; D and trimming were determined from the DNA. The sample records 200,000 to 250,000 clones, 76% being singletons. V was pared by 3 bases and J by 6 bases, with 5 bases of the junction left unmatched. Germline CDR1 and CDR2: KGHSH and LQKENI. The CDR3 has 13 amino acids. Study-wide results and caveats: As a later analysis revealed, most CMV-associated TCR beta chains appeared HLA-restricted.

V usage is TRBV18 and J usage is TRBJ2-7, with 7 bases fitting TRBD1. The source is a man aged 18 to 30 in good health and CMV-seronegative. Sequenced material: PBMCs. The CDR3 loop reads CASSPTGSGEQYF. In DNA, the CDR3 is TGTGCCAGCTCACCGACAGGGTCGGGCGAGCAGTACTTC.